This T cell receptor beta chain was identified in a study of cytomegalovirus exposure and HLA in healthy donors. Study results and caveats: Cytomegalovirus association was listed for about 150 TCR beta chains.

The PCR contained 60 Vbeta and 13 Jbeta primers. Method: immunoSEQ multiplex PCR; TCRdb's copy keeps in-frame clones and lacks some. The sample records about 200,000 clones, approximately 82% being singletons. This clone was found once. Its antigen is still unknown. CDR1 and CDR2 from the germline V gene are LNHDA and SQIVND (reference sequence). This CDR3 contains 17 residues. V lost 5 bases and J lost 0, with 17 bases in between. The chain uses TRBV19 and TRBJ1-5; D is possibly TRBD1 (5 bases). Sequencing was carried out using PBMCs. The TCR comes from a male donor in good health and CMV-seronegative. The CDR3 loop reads CASSFLGTLNSNQPQHF. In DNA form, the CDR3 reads TGTGCCAGTAGTTTCCTTGGGACTCTTAATAGCAATCAGCCCCAGCATTTT.